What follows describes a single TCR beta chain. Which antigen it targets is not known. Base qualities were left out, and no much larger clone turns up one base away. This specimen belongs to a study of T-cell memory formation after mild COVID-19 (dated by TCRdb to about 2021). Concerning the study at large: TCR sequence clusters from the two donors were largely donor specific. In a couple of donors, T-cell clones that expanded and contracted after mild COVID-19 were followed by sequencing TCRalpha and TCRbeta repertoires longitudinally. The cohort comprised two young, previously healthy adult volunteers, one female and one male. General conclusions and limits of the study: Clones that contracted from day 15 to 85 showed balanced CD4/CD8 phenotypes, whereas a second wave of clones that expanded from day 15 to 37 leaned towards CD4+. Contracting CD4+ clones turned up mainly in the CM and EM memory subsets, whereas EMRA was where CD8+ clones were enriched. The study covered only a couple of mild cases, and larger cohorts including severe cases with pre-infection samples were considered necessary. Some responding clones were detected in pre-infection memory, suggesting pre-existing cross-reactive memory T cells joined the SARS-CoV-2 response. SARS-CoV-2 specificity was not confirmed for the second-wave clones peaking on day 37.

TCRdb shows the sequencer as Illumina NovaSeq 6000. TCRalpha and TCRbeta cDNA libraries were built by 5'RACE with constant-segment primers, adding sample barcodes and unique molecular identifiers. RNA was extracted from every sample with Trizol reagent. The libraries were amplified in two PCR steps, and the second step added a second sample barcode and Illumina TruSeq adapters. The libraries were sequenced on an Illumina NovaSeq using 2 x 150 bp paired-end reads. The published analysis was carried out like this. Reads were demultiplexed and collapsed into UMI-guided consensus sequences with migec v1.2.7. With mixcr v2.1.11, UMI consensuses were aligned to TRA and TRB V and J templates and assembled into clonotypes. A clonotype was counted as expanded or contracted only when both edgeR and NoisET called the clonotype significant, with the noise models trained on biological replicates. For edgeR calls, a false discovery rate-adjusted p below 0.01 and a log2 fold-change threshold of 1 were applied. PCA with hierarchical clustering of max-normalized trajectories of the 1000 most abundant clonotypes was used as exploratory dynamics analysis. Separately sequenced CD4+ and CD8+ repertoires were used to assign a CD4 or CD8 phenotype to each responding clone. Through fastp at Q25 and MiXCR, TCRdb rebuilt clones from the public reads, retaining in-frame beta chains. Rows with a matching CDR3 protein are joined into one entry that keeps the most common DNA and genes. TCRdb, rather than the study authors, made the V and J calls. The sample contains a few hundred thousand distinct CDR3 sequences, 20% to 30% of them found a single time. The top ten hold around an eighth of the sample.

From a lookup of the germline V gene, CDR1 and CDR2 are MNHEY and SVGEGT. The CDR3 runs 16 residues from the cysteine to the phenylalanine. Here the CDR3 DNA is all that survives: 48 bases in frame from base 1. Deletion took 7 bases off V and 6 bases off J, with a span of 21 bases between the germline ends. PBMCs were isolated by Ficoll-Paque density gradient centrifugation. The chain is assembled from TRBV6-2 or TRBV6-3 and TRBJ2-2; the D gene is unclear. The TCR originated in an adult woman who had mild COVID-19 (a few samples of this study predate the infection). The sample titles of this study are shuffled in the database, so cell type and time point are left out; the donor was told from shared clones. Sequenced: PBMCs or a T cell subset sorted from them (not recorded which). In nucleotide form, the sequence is TGTGCCAGCACCACCTTTTATTGGGGATCGTCCGGGGAGCTGTTTTTT. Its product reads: CASTTFYWGSSGELFF.